The entry below gives a single T cell receptor beta chain sequence along with its context. The antigen is not known. Per the germline V gene, CDR1 is SGHRS and CDR2 is YFSETQ. V dropped 0 bases and J dropped 5; count of bases not matched to a gene: 18. There are 19 residues in the CDR3. This sample was included in a study of cytomegalovirus exposure and HLA in healthy donors. Overall study context: The 90 to 150 validation repertoires used a platform that matched the one used for the roughly 650 first-cohort repertoires, as a later analysis reported.

Sequencing was performed with immunoSEQ multiplex PCR; in TCRdb, only in-frame clones are kept and a portion is missing. This table has about 110,000 clones, approximately 95% appearing once. Study-level findings and limits: The investigators catalogued 164 TCR beta chains as cytomegalovirus-associated. Some public TCRs appeared in many individuals, while most sequences were rare.

The chain carries TRBV5-1 and TRBJ1-2; 8 bases map to TRBD1. The source of this sequence is a woman in her late teens or twenties in good health and CMV-seronegative. Sequencing used PBMCs. This chain's CDR3 is CASSLDLTGTGKSGYGYTF. The CDR3 DNA sequence: TGCGCCAGCAGCTTGGACCTCACCGGGACAGGCAAAAGTGGGTATGGCTACACCTTC.